This T cell receptor beta chain comes out of a study of shared clonotypes between healthy human individuals. Across the study: Plates per donor: three CD4 naive, three CD4 memory, two CD8 naive, one CD8 memory.

The assay was immunoSEQ multiplex PCR, and TCRdb's table has in-frame clones only and misses some. The table has 1.6 million or so clones, roughly 97% seen once; the top ten hold about 1%. CDR1 is SEHNR and CDR2 is FQNEAQ in the germline V gene (reference sequence). This CDR3 comprises 15 residues. Trimming removed 5 bases from V and 6 bases from J; junction bases left unmatched: 5. This chain connects TRBV7-9 to TRBJ2-3; 13 bases match TRBD2. Sequenced material: naive CD4+ T cells sorted from blood. As for subset: CD45RA+ positively selected. The source of this sequence is a man aged 25 to 45 in good health. The CDR3 nucleotides read TGTGCCAGCAGCCCTGGACTAGCGGGAGTTGATACGCAGTATTTT. Its protein product is CASSPGLAGVDTQYF.